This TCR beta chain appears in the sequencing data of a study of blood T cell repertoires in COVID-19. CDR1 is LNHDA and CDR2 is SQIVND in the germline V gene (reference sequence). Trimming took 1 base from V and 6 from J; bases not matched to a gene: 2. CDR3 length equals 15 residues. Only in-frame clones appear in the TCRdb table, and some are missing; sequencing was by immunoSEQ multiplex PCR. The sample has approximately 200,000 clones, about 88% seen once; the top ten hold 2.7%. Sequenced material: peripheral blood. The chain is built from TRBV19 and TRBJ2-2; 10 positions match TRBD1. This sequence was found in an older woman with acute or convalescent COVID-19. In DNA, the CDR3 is TGTGCCAGTAGTATAGGGACAGGGGGAGCCGGGGAGCTGTTTTTT. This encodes CASSIGTGGAGELFF.